A selection of T cell receptor beta chains follows, all from one sample in a study of blood T cell repertoires in COVID-19. Using immunoSEQ multiplex PCR, the repertoire was profiled, and TCRdb retains in-frame clones only, with some absent. The sample has 40,000 or so clones; nearly 90% are singletons. Sequencing input: peripheral blood. The source is a man between 60 and 75 years old with COVID-19, enrolled during active disease. Each CDR3 is given without its conserved first and last residue. Fields, in order: V gene, J gene, clone size, CDR3 protein. Expanded clones get a size class; other rows say once, few or many, or leave the size out.

TRBV7-2,TRBJ2-1,-,ASSPGLGGYNEQF
TRBV28,TRBJ1-1,-,ATLTGVLNTEAF
TRBV3-1/TRBV3-2,TRBJ2-4,-,ASSQGKGLE
TRBV28,TRBJ2-7,few,ASLSSYEQY
TRBV19,TRBJ1-2,-,ASSISTGGARGYT
TRBV5-1,TRBJ1-1,-,ASSGGTGANTEAF
TRBV6-5,TRBJ1-4,-,ASTVGTVNEKLF
TRBV10-2,TRBJ2-1,-,ATQSGPQYTNEQF
TRBV23-1,TRBJ2-7,-,AYQDRDYEQY
TRBV19,TRBJ2-4,once,ASSITGPDRVRTKNIQY
TRBV11-3,TRBJ2-7,-,ASSQQQGAGEQY
TRBV27,TRBJ2-7,-,ASSLATGTSYEQY
TRBV4-1,TRBJ2-7,-,ASSQDPGGQAKSSYEQY
TRBV5-1,TRBJ1-1,once,ASSEEGTEAF
TRBV7-8,TRBJ2-1,-,ASSSHRVGRQDNEQF
TRBV4-1,TRBJ2-2,-,ASSQEAQGAIFGELF
TRBV11-2,TRBJ2-1,-,ASTLSRRTSRYYNEQF
TRBV7-2,TRBJ1-1,once,ASSLARQGTEAF
TRBV7-2,TRBJ2-3,-,ASSFTSGASTDTQY
TRBV28,TRBJ2-7,-,ASSTTYEQY
TRBV30,TRBJ1-2,-,AWTTGGFGYT
TRBV27,TRBJ2-1,-,ASSLNMRDYNEQF
TRBV11-3,TRBJ2-1,-,ASSLDGGSSSYNEQF
TRBV12-5,TRBJ1-5,-,ASGLTTEYSNQPQH
TRBV19,TRBJ2-2,-,ATLAREGTGELF
TRBV14,TRBJ1-2,once,ASSQDRSGYT
TRBV28,TRBJ1-5,few,ASTPLMAGGNQPQH
TRBV3-1/TRBV3-2,TRBJ1-1,-,ASSHNSWDTEAF
TRBV6-2/TRBV6-3,TRBJ2-3,-,ASSRTGEADTQY
TRBV27,TRBJ1-1,-,ASTSTGENTEAF
TRBV7-9,TRBJ1-1,-,ATSPPGPEGDTEAF
TRBV28,TRBJ1-4,-,ASTEQLTNEKLF
TRBV18,TRBJ1-2,few,ASSPTGVQGSGYT
TRBV6-5,TRBJ1-5,-,ASSYPSNQPQH
TRBV5-8,TRBJ1-1,few,ASTPGWLTEAF
TRBV7-9,TRBJ2-7,-,ASSLWGDEQY
TRBV7-2,TRBJ2-7,-,ASSRTSGPSYEQY
TRBV6-6,TRBJ1-2,-,ASRTDRANGYT
TRBV5-1,TRBJ2-3,-,ASSSSGRGPSTDTQY
TRBV7-9,TRBJ2-1,-,ASSPPGQLGNEQF
TRBV28,TRBJ1-1,-,ASSLGQSTEAF
TRBV10-3,TRBJ2-1,-,AIGTSGGINEQF
TRBV12-5,TRBJ2-1,-,ASAGGTDYNEQF
TRBV28,TRBJ2-2,-,ASSLPSGRASGELF
TRBV7-9,TRBJ1-4,-,ASSSGTGKLSNEKLF
TRBV28,TRBJ1-2,-,ASNSGQKVGYGYT